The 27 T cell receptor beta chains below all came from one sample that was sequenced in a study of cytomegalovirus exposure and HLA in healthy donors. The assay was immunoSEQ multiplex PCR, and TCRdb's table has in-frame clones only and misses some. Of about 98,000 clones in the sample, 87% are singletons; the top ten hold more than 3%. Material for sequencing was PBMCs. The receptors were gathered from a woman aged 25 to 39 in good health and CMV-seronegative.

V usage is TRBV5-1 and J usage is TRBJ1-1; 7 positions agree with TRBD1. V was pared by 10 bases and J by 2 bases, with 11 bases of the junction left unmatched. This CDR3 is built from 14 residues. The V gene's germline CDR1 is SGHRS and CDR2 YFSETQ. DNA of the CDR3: TGCGCCTGCCTTCGGGGACAGAGCAACACTGAAGCTTTCTTT. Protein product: CACLRGQSNTEAFF.

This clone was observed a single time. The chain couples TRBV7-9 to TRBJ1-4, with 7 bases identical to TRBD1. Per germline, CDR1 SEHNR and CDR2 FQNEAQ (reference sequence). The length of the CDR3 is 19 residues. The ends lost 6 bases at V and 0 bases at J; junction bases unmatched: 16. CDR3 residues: CASSPAKTGPVATNEKLFF. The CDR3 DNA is TGTGCCAGCAGTCCAGCTAAGACAGGGCCGGTTGCAACTAATGAAAAACTGTTTTTT.

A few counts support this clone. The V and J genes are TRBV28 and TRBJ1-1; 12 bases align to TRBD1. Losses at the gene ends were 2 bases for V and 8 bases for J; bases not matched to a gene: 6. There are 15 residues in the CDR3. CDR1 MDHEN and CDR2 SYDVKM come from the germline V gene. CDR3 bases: TGTGCCAGCAGTTTACCGGGACAGGGGGCTCTGGAAGCTTTCTTT. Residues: CASSLPGQGALEAFF.

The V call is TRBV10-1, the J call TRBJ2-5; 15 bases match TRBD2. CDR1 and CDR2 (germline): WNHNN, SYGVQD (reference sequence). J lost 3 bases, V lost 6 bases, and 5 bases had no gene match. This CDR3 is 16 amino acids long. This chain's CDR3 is CASSAGTSGGKETQYF. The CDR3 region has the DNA TGCGCCAGCAGCGCCGGGACTAGCGGGGGGAAAGAGACCCAGTACTTC.

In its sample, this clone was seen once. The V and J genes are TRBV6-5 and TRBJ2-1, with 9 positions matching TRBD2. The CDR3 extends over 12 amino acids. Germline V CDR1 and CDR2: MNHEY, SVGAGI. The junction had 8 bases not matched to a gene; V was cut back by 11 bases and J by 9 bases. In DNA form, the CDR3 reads TGTGCCGCTTCTAGCGGGATGATTGAGCAGTTCTTC. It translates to CAASSGMIEQFF.

The CDR3, as DNA: TGTGCCAGCAGCTTGTCCGGCACCGGGGAGCTGTTTTTT. Residues: CASSLSGTGELFF. This chain uses TRBV11-3 with TRBJ2-2; no definite D call. This CDR3 is 13 amino acids long. Germline CDR1 reads SGHNT; CDR2 reads YENEEA. V was trimmed by 3 bases and J by 4 bases, leaving 6 bases between them.

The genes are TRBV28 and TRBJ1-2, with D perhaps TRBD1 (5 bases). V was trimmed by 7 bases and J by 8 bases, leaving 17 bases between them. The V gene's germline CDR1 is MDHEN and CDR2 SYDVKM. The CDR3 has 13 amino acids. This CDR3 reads CASTSQGGLGYTF. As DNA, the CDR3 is TGTGCCAGCACCTCCCAGGGAGGCTTAGGCTACACCTTC.

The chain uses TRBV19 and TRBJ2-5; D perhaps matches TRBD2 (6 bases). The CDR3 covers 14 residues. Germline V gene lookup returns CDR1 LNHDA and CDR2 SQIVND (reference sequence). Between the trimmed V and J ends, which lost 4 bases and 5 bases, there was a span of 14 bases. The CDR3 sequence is CASSRGPAGETQYF. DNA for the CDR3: TGTGCCAGTAGTAGAGGACCGGCGGGGGAGACCCAGTACTTC.

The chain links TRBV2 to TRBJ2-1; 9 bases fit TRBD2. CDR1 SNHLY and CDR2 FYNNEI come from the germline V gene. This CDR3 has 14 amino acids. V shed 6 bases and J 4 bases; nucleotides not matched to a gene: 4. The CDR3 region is CASRASGAYNEQFF. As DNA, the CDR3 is TGTGCCAGCAGGGCTAGCGGGGCATACAATGAGCAGTTCTTC.

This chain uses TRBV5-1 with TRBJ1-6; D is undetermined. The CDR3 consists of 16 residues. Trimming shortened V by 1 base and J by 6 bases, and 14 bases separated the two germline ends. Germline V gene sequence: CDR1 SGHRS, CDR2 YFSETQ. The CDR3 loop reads CASSLIPGGTNSPLHF. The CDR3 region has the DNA TGCGCCAGCAGCTTGATCCCAGGAGGTACTAATTCACCCCTCCACTTT. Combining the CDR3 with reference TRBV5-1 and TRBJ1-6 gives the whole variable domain KAGVTQTPRYLIKTRGQQVTLSCSPISGHRSVSWYQQTPGQGLQFLFEYFSETQRNKGNFPGRFSGRQFSNSRSEMNVSTLELGDSALYLCASSLIPGGTNSPLHFGNGTRLTVT.

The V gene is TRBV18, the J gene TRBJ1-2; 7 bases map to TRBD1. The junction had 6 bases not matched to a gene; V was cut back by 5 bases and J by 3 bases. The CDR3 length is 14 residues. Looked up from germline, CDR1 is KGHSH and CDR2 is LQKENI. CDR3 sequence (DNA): TGTGCCAGCTCAGAAGGGCAGGGGGACTATGGCTACACCTTC. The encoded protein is CASSEGQGDYGYTF.

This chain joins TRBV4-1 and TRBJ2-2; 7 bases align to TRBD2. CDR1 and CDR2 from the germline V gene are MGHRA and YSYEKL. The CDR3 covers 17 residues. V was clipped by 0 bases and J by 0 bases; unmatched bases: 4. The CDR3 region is CASSQDKSGANTGELFF. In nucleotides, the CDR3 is TGCGCCAGCAGCCAAGATAAGAGCGGGGCGAACACCGGGGAGCTGTTTTTT.

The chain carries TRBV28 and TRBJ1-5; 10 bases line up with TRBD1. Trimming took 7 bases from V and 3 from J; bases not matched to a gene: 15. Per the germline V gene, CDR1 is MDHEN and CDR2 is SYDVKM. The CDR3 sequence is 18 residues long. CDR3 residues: CASTAWTGGVALNQPQHF. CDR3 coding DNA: TGTGCCAGCACAGCCTGGACAGGGGGGGTGGCTCTCAATCAGCCCCAGCATTTT.

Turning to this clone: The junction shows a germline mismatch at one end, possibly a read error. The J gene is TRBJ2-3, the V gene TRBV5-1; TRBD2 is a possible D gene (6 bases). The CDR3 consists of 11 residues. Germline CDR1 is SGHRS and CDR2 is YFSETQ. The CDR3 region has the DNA TGCGCCAGCTTGCGGGGCGGTACGAAGTATTTT. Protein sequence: CASLRGGTKYF.

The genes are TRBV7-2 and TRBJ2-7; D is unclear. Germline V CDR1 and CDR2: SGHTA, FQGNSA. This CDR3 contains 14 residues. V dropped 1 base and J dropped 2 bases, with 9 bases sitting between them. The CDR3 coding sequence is TGTGCCAGCAGCTTAGACCTAGGAACCTACGAGCAGTACTTC. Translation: CASSLDLGTYEQYF.

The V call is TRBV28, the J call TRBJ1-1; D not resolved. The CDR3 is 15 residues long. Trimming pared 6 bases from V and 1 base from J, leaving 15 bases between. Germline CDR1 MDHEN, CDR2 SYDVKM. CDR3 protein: CASSTPGEANTEAFF. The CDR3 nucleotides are TGTGCCAGCAGCACCCCTGGCGAGGCGAACACTGAAGCTTTCTTT.

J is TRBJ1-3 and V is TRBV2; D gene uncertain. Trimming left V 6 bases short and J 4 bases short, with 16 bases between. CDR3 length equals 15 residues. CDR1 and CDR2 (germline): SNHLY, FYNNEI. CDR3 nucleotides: TGTGCCAGCAGCCCCCCCCGGGGTGGCGGAAACACCATATATTTT. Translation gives CASSPPRGGGNTIYF.

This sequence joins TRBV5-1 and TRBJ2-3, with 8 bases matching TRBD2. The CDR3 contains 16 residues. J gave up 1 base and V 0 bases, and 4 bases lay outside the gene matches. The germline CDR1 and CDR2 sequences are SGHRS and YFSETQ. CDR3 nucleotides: TGCGCCAGCAGCTTGGTTGCGGGGGGACGCACAGATACGCAGTATTTT. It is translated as CASSLVAGGRTDTQYF.

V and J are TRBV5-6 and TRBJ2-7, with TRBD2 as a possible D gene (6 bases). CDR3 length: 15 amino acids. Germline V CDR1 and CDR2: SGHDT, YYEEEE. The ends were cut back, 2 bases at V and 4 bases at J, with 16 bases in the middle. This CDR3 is CASSFRAGRFYEQYF. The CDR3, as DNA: TGTGCCAGCAGCTTCCGGGCAGGGAGGTTTTACGAGCAGTACTTC. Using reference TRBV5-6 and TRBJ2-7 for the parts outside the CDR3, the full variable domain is DAGVTQSPTHLIKTRGQQVTLRCSPKSGHDTVSWYQQALGQGPQFIFQYYEEEERQRGNFPDRFSGHQFPNYSSELNVNALLLGDSALYLCASSFRAGRFYEQYFGPGTRLTVT.

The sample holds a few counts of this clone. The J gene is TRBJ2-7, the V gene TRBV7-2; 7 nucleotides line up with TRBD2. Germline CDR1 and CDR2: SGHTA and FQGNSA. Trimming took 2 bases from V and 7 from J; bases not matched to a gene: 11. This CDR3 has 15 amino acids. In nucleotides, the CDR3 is TGTGCCAGCAGCTTAACGGCTAGCGGATATGGGGAGCAGTACTTC. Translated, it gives CASSLTASGYGEQYF.

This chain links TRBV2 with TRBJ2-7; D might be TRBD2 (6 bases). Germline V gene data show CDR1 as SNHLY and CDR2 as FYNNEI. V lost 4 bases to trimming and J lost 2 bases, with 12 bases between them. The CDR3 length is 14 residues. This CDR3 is CASSVPRDAYEQYF. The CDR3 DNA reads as TGTGCCAGCAGTGTGCCGCGGGACGCCTACGAGCAGTACTTC.

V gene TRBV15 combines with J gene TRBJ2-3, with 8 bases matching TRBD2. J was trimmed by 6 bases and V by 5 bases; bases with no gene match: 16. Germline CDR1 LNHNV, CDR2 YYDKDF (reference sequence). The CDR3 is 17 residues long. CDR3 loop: CATSFKTGGPFVDTQYF. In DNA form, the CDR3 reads TGTGCCACCAGCTTCAAGACGGGAGGGCCGTTCGTCGATACGCAGTATTTT. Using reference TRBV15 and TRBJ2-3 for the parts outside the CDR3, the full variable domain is DAMVIQNPRYQVTQFGKPVTLSCSQTLNHNVMYWYQQKSSQAPKLLFHYYDKDFNNEADTPDNFQSRRPNTSFCFLDIRSPGLGDTAMYLCATSFKTGGPFVDTQYFGPGTRLTVL.

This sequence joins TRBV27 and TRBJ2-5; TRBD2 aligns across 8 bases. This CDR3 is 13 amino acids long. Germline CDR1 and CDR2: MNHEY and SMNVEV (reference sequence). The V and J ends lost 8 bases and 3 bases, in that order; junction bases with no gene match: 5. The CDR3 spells CASRGGGEETQYF. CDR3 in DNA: TGTGCCAGCCGGGGGGGAGGCGAAGAGACCCAGTACTTC.

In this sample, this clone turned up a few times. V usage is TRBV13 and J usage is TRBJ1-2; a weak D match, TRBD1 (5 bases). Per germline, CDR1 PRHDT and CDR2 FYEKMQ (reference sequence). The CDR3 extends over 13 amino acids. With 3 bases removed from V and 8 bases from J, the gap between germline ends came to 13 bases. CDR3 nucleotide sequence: TGTGCCAGCAGCTTGTCAGGGCGGGAAGGCTACACCTTC. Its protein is CASSLSGREGYTF.

CDR3 sequence (DNA): TGTGCCAGCAGCCCGCACAGTGGGAGCACAGATACGCAGTATTTT. Protein sequence: CASSPHSGSTDTQYF. The chain uses TRBV7-3 and TRBJ2-3, with unresolved D. This CDR3 contains 15 residues. The V gene lost 5 bases and the J gene lost 0 bases, with 12 bases spanning the gap. In germline, CDR1 is SGHTA, CDR2 FQGTGA.

The CDR3 spells CASRTTGDTEAFF. CDR3 coding DNA: TGTGCCAGCAGGACGACAGGGGACACTGAAGCTTTCTTT. The rearrangement links TRBV6-1 to TRBJ1-1; 8 bases map to TRBD1. Germline CDR1 and CDR2: MNHNS and SASEGT. The CDR3 loop spans 13 amino acids. V was clipped by 6 bases and J by 3 bases; unmatched bases: 3.

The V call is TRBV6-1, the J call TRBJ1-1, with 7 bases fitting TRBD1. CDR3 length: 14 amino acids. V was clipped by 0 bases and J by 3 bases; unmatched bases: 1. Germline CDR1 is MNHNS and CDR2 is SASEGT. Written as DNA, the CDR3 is TGTGCCAGCAGTGAAGCGACAGGGCACACTGAAGCTTTCTTT. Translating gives CASSEATGHTEAFF.